This TCR beta chain was retrieved from a study of beta chain features in type 1 diabetes. CDR1 and CDR2 from the germline V gene are SGHRS and YFSETQ. V gave up 6 bases and J gave up 5 bases, with 11 bases separating them. The CDR3 loop spans 13 amino acids. A remark on this clone: The antigen is unknown.

Broader study findings: The study found moderately but significantly shorter TCRB CDR3s in all four CD4+ subsets of Type 1 diabetes patients.

Expressed TCRB transcripts were sequenced, since all the RNA that had been isolated was reverse transcribed. Only in-frame clones appear in the TCRdb table, and some are missing; sequencing was by immunoSEQ multiplex PCR. Seen here are 680,000 or so clones, under 15% observed once, and the top ten hold 0.022%. The clonotype was recovered from a man between 18 and 29 years old with type 1 diabetes. The sequenced material came from naive CD4+ T cells from blood. V usage is TRBV5-1 and J usage is TRBJ1-4; TRBD1 might be the D (5 bases). CDR3 sequence: CASTQGWNEKLFF. The CDR3 coding sequence is TGCGCCAGCACGCAGGGTTGGAATGAAAAACTGTTTTTT.